Listed below are T cell receptor beta chains from one sample, sequenced in a study of control samples from healthy donors and cancer patients. Here immunoSEQ multiplex PCR was the method, and the copy in TCRdb shows in-frame clones only, minus some. The sample consists of 250,000 to 300,000 clones, roughly 87% of them appearing once. The source material was PBMCs. The source of these receptors is an older woman with lung cancer. Each CDR3 is given with its conserved first and last residue. The D gene is left open where the match is weak. Rows give clone size only sometimes, using once, few, many, or a class for an expanded clone.

j_call,clone_size,d_call,v_call,cdr3_nt,cdr3_aa
TRBJ1-2,-,TRBD1,TRBV19,TGTGCCAGTAGTATAGATCCCCAGGGACAGGGGACCTATGGCTACACCTTC,CASSIDPQGQGTYGYTF
TRBJ1-6,-,-,TRBV4-1,TGCGCCAGCAGCCAAGAACGGGGTCCCTATAATTCACCCCTCCACTTT,CASSQERGPYNSPLHF
TRBJ1-5,-,-,TRBV7-9,TGTGCCAGCAGCTCTTCAGGTGGGGATCAGCCCCAGCATTTT,CASSSSGGDQPQHF
TRBJ2-2,-,-,TRBV27,TGTGCCAGCAGTTTTACGGTTGGGAGTTCGAACACCGGGGAGCTGTTTTTT,CASSFTVGSSNTGELFF
TRBJ2-1,-,TRBD2,TRBV5-1,TGCGCCAGCAGCCCCGCGGGGGTCACACACAATGAGCAGTTCTTC,CASSPAGVTHNEQFF
TRBJ2-1,few,TRBD2,TRBV28,TGTGCCAGCAGAACCTCCGGGACTAGCGAGCTATATGAGCAGTTCTTC,CASRTSGTSELYEQFF
TRBJ1-1,-,-,TRBV5-1,TGCGCCAGCAGCTTGGATCTCTCGAACACTGAAGCTTTCTTT,CASSLDLSNTEAFF
TRBJ2-1,-,-,TRBV2,TGTGCCAGCAGTCCCGAAGGAGTCGGTGAGCAGTTCTTC,CASSPEGVGEQFF
TRBJ1-1,-,-,TRBV14,TGTGCCAGCAGCCCAATACATACCGGGAGAGTGGCTGAAGCTTTCTTT,CASSPIHTGRVAEAFF
TRBJ1-6,-,-,TRBV9,TGTGCCAGCAGCGAGGCCGTCGATTATAATTCACCCCTCCACTTT,CASSEAVDYNSPLHF
TRBJ2-7,-,-,TRBV5-4,TGTGCCAGCAGCTTGGGGGGCGTGGCCAGTACCTACGAGCAGTACTTC,CASSLGGVASTYEQYF
TRBJ2-3,-,-,TRBV6-5,TGTGCCAGCAGAGACACAGATACGCAGTATTTT,CASRDTDTQYF
TRBJ2-7,once,-,TRBV7-9,TGTGCCAGCAGCTTAGATTTAGTCTCCTACGAGCAGTACTTC,CASSLDLVSYEQYF
TRBJ2-2,-,-,TRBV4-1,TGCGCCCGCAGCCTCCTGGGGGGGGCCGGCGGCGGGGAGCTGTTTTTT,CARSLLGGAGGGELFF